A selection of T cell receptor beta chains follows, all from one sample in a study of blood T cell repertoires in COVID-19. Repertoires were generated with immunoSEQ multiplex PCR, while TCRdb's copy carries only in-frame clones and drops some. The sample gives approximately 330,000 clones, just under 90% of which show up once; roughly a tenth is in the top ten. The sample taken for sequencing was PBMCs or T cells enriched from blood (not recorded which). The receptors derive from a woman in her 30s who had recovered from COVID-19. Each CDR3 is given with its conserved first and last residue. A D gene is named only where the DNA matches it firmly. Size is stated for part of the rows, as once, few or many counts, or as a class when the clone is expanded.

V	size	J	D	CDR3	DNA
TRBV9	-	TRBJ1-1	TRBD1	CASSVAGGYTEAFF	TGTGCCAGCAGCGTAGCAGGGGGATACACTGAAGCTTTCTTT
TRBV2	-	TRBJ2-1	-	CASSEFGTANYNEQFF	TGTGCCAGCAGTGAATTCGGGACTGCCAACTACAATGAGCAGTTCTTC
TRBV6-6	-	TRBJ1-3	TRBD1	CASSYPDRDPGNTIYF	TGTGCCAGCAGTTACCCGGACAGGGACCCTGGAAACACCATATATTTT
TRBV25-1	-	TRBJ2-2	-	CASSEPGVGELFF	TGTGCCAGCAGTGAACCGGGGGTCGGGGAGCTGTTTTTT
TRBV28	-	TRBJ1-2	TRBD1	CASRVRGSGGYTF	TGTGCCAGCAGGGTCAGGGGGAGCGGTGGCTACACCTTC
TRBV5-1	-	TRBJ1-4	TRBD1	CASSLTPGQGEKLFF	TGCGCCAGCAGCTTGACCCCGGGACAGGGAGAAAAATTGTTTTTT
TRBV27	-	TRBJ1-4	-	CASRHNEKLFF	TGTGCCAGCAGACATAATGAAAAACTGTTTTTT
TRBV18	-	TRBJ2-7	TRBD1	CASSPYAGQGRVSWEQYF	TGTGCCAGCTCACCTTACGCGGGACAGGGTCGCGTTTCGTGGGAGCAGTACTTC
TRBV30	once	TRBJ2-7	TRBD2	CAWSVGTSFYEQYF	TGTGCCTGGAGTGTAGGGACTAGCTTCTACGAGCAGTACTTC
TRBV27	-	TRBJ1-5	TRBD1	CASSLSDRGNQPQHF	TGTGCCAGCAGTTTATCGGACAGGGGCAATCAGCCCCAGCATTTT
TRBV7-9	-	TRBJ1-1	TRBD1	CASSRAQGARTEAFF	TGTGCCAGCAGCAGAGCTCAGGGGGCAAGGACTGAAGCTTTCTTT
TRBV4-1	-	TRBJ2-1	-	CASSPTVDSYNEQFF	TGCGCCAGCAGCCCGACAGTAGACTCCTACAATGAGCAGTTCTTC
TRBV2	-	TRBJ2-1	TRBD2	CASILDSGRYNEQFF	TGTGCCAGCATTCTGGATAGCGGGAGATACAATGAGCAGTTCTTC
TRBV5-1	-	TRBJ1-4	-	CASSLGQGTNEKLFF	TGCGCCAGCAGCTTGGGGCAGGGAACTAATGAAAAACTGTTTTTT
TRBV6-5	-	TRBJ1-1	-	CASSYREDSTEAFF	TGTGCCAGCAGTTACAGGGAGGATAGCACTGAAGCTTTCTTT
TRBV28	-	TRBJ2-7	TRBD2	CASSLYTSGTYEQYF	TGTGCCAGCAGTTTATACACTAGCGGGACCTACGAGCAGTACTTC
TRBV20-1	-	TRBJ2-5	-	CGGIFQETQYF	TGCGGCGGGATCTTTCAAGAGACCCAGTACTTC
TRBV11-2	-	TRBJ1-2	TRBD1	CASSSNRGLDYGYTF	TGTGCCAGCAGCTCAAACAGGGGGTTGGACTATGGCTACACCTTC
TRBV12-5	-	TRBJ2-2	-	CASGLTPGQGELAGAHGELFF	TGTGCTAGTGGTTTGACGCCGGGACAGGGGGAACTAGCGGGAGCCCACGGGGAGCTGTTTTTT
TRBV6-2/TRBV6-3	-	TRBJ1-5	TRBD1	CASSWRDREINQPQHF	TGTGCCAGCAGTTGGAGGGACAGGGAAATCAATCAGCCCCAGCATTTT
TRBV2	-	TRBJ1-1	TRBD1	CASSLTGGQNTEAFF	TGTGCCAGCAGCCTGACAGGGGGTCAGAACACTGAAGCTTTCTTT
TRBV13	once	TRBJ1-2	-	CASSLQGNYGYTF	TGTGCCAGCAGCTTACAGGGGAACTATGGCTACACCTTC
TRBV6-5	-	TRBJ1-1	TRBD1	CASSRGQVGTEAFF	TGTGCCAGCAGCCGCGGACAGGTTGGTACTGAAGCTTTCTTT
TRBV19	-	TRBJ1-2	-	CASSILKDSGYTF	TGTGCCAGTAGTATTCTGAAGGACTCGGGCTACACCTTC
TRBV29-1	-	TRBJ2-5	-	CSVARTGQETQYF	TGCAGCGTTGCCCGGACTGGACAAGAGACCCAGTACTTC
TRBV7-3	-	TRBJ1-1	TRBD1	CASTLGQGATAAFF	TGTGCCAGCACCTTGGGGCAGGGGGCGACCGCGGCTTTCTTT
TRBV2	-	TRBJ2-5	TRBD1	CASLGQGGETQYF	TGTGCCAGCCTAGGACAGGGGGGAGAGACCCAGTACTTC
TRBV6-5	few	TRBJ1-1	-	CASGEDTAGVTEAFF	TGTGCGAGCGGGGAGGACACGGCGGGGGTCACTGAAGCTTTCTTT
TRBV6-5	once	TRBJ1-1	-	CASSYLQVDFF	TGTGCCAGCAGTTATCTGCAGGTGGATTTCTTT
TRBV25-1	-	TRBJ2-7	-	CASSEDTSSYEQYF	TGTGCCAGCAGTGAGGACACGTCCTCCTACGAGCAGTACTTC
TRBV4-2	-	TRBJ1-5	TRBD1	CASSRRGGNQPQHF	TGTGCCAGCAGTCGCAGGGGGGGCAATCAGCCCCAGCATTTT
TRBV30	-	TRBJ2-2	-	CAWRGVNTGELFF	TGTGCCTGGAGAGGAGTAAATACCGGGGAGCTGTTTTTT
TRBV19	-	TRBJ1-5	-	CASSMSPDYSNQPQHF	TGTGCCAGTAGTATGTCGCCGGACTATAGCAATCAGCCCCAGCATTTT
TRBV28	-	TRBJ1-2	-	CASIPSGVYGYTF	TGTGCCAGCATTCCCTCAGGGGTATATGGCTACACCTTC
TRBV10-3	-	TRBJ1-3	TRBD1	CAISETYLGTGEDGNTIYF	TGTGCCATCAGCGAAACCTACCTCGGGACAGGGGAAGATGGAAACACCATATATTTT
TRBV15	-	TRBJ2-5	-	CATSRGPSGGAGETQYF	TGTGCCACCAGCAGAGGCCCCTCCGGGGGAGCGGGAGAGACCCAGTACTTC
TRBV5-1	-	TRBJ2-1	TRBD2	CASSQLAKNYNEQFF	TGCGCCAGCAGCCAACTAGCGAAAAACTACAATGAGCAGTTCTTC
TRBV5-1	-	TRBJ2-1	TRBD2	CASSLGLADYNEQFF	TGCGCCAGCAGCTTGGGTCTAGCGGACTACAATGAGCAGTTCTTC
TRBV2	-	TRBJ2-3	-	CASSAWIEGEDTQYF	TGTGCCAGCAGTGCATGGATAGAGGGGGAAGATACGCAGTATTTT
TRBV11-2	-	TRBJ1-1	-	CASSPQNTEAFF	TGTGCCAGCAGCCCCCAGAACACTGAAGCTTTCTTT
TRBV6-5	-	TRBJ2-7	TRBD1	CASSYGSGTGPYEQYF	TGTGCCAGCAGTTATGGGTCCGGGACAGGGCCCTACGAGCAGTACTTC
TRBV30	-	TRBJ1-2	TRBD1	CAWSVGSGRGLLGYGYTF	TGTGCCTGGAGTGTGGGTTCCGGCAGGGGGCTTCTTGGATATGGCTACACCTTC
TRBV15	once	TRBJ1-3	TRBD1	CATSKRDGRTGAGNTIYF	TGTGCCACCAGCAAAAGGGATGGTAGGACAGGGGCCGGAAACACCATATATTTT
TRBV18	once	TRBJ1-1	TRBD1	CASSPNRGDGAFF	TGTGCCAGCTCACCCAACAGGGGGGACGGAGCTTTCTTT
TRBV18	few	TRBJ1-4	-	CASSVGTLGFGEKLFF	TGTGCCAGCTCTGTCGGGACTTTAGGATTTGGAGAAAAACTGTTTTTT
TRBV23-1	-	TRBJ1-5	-	CASNGASSNQPQHF	TGCGCCAGCAATGGAGCGAGTAGCAATCAGCCCCAGCATTTT